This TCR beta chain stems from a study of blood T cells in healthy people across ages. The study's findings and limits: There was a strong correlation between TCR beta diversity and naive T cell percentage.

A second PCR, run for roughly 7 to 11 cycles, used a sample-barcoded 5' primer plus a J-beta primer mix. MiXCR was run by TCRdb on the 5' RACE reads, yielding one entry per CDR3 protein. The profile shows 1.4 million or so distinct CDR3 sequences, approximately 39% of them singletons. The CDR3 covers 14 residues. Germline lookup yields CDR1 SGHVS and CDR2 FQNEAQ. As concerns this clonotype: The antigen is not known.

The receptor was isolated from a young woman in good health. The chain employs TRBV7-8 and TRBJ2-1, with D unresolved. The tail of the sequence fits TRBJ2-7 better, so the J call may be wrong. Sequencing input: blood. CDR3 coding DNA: TGTGCCAGCAGCTTAGGCATACTCAACAATGAGCAGTACTTC. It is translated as CASSLGILNNEQYF.